This is a list of T cell receptor beta chains from one sample in a study of OX40 agonist ivuxolimab in advanced cancers. Sequencing used immunoSEQ multiplex PCR; TCRdb keeps in-frame clones, though not all of them. The sample carries 70,000 to 75,000 clones, 85% recorded once. This sample comprised CD4+ or CD8+ T cells sorted from blood, obtained in a trial of the OX40 agonist ivuxolimab. These receptors originate from an adult with an advanced solid tumor such as melanoma, head and neck, liver or kidney cancer. Each CDR3 is given with its conserved first and last residue. D genes are given only for firm matches. Expanded clones are given a class, and other clones once, few, many or no size at all.

d_call: .
clone_size: .
j_call: TRBJ2-3
v_call: TRBV11-1
cdr3_aa: CASSLQPSTDTQYF
cdr3_nt: TGTGCCAGCAGCTTACAGCCAAGCACAGATACGCAGTATTTT

d_call: TRBD1
clone_size: .
j_call: TRBJ2-7
v_call: TRBV29-1
cdr3_aa: CSVGDREEQYF
cdr3_nt: TGCAGCGTTGGGGACAGGGAAGAGCAGTACTTC

d_call: .
clone_size: .
j_call: TRBJ2-7
v_call: TRBV10-1
cdr3_aa: CASSEGRRGYEQYF
cdr3_nt: TGCGCCAGCAGTGAGGGTCGGAGGGGGTACGAGCAGTACTTC

d_call: .
clone_size: once
j_call: TRBJ2-1
v_call: TRBV15
cdr3_aa: CATSRERGIYNEQFF
cdr3_nt: TGTGCCACCAGCAGGGAACGGGGGATCTACAATGAGCAGTTCTTC

d_call: TRBD1
clone_size: few
j_call: TRBJ1-4
v_call: TRBV11-3
cdr3_aa: CASSPGQGTRREKLFF
cdr3_nt: TGTGCCAGCAGTCCGGGACAGGGGACACGGCGGGAAAAACTGTTTTTT

d_call: .
clone_size: once
j_call: TRBJ2-3
v_call: TRBV7-2
cdr3_aa: CASSLGQAVDTQYF
cdr3_nt: TGTGCCAGCAGCTTGGGCCAAGCCGTAGATACGCAGTATTTT

d_call: .
clone_size: .
j_call: TRBJ2-7
v_call: TRBV9
cdr3_aa: CASSASGRPQAQYF
cdr3_nt: TGTGCCAGCAGCGCTTCGGGACGCCCTCAGGCGCAGTACTTC

d_call: TRBD1
clone_size: few
j_call: TRBJ1-2
v_call: TRBV19
cdr3_aa: CASKYMAGTGIDYGYTF
cdr3_nt: TGTGCCAGTAAATATATGGCGGGGACAGGGATCGACTATGGCTACACCTTC

d_call: .
clone_size: .
j_call: TRBJ2-7
v_call: TRBV14
cdr3_aa: CASSQVGEQYF
cdr3_nt: TGTGCCAGCAGCCAAGTGGGCGAGCAGTACTTC

d_call: .
clone_size: .
j_call: TRBJ2-5
v_call: TRBV29-1
cdr3_aa: CSVTGNQETQYF
cdr3_nt: TGCAGCGTTACAGGGAATCAAGAGACCCAGTACTTC

d_call: TRBD2
clone_size: .
j_call: TRBJ2-1
v_call: TRBV11-1
cdr3_aa: CASSSTPGTSGGGYNEQFF
cdr3_nt: TGTGCCAGCAGCTCCACTCCCGGGACTAGCGGGGGCGGGTACAATGAGCAGTTCTTC

d_call: .
clone_size: .
j_call: TRBJ1-1
v_call: TRBV7-8
cdr3_aa: CASSLGHRKMNTEAFF
cdr3_nt: TGTGCCAGCAGCTTAGGACACAGGAAGATGAACACTGAAGCTTTCTTT

d_call: .
clone_size: .
j_call: TRBJ1-1
v_call: TRBV5-1
cdr3_aa: CASSPGRAMNTEAFF
cdr3_nt: TGCGCCAGCAGCCCGGGGAGGGCCATGAACACTGAAGCTTTCTTT

d_call: TRBD1
clone_size: .
j_call: TRBJ1-3
v_call: TRBV5-5
cdr3_aa: CASSPGQGYTIYF
cdr3_nt: TGTGCCAGCAGCCCTGGACAGGGATACACCATATATTTT

d_call: .
clone_size: .
j_call: TRBJ1-6
v_call: TRBV5-1
cdr3_aa: CASSLGQSTSYNSPLHF
cdr3_nt: TGCGCCAGCAGCTTAGGCCAATCTACCTCCTATAATTCACCCCTCCACTTT

d_call: TRBD1
clone_size: few
j_call: TRBJ1-5
v_call: TRBV27
cdr3_aa: CASRTGTGSNQPQHF
cdr3_nt: TGTGCCAGCAGAACCGGGACAGGTAGCAATCAGCCCCAGCATTTT

d_call: TRBD1
clone_size: .
j_call: TRBJ2-7
v_call: TRBV19
cdr3_aa: CASSRGQGYEQYF
cdr3_nt: TGTGCCAGCTCAAGAGGACAGGGCTACGAGCAGTACTTC

d_call: .
clone_size: .
j_call: TRBJ1-4
v_call: TRBV4-1
cdr3_aa: CATRAPLANEKLFF
cdr3_nt: TGCGCCACCAGAGCTCCTCTAGCTAATGAAAAACTGTTTTTT

d_call: .
clone_size: .
j_call: TRBJ1-1
v_call: TRBV2
cdr3_aa: CASSAGRGPGRLNTEAFF
cdr3_nt: TGTGCCAGCAGCGCCGGGAGGGGACCAGGGAGGCTGAACACTGAAGCTTTCTTT

d_call: .
clone_size: once
j_call: TRBJ2-3
v_call: TRBV7-2
cdr3_aa: CASSPSLRTDTQYF
cdr3_nt: TGTGCCAGCAGCCCAAGCCTTCGCACAGATACGCAGTATTTT

d_call: .
clone_size: .
j_call: TRBJ2-3
v_call: TRBV11-3
cdr3_aa: CASSLTSPYGDTQYF
cdr3_nt: TGTGCCAGCAGCTTAACTAGCCCGTATGGAGATACGCAGTATTTT

d_call: TRBD2
clone_size: .
j_call: TRBJ2-3
v_call: TRBV10-3
cdr3_aa: CAISRAGDSTDTQYF
cdr3_nt: TGTGCCATCAGCAGAGCGGGGGATTCCACAGATACGCAGTATTTT

d_call: TRBD1
clone_size: .
j_call: TRBJ2-5
v_call: TRBV7-9
cdr3_aa: CASIPGTGIGETQYF
cdr3_nt: TGTGCCAGCATCCCTGGGACAGGGATAGGGGAGACCCAGTACTTC

d_call: .
clone_size: .
j_call: TRBJ2-7
v_call: TRBV7-8
cdr3_aa: CASSPADYLLPYEQYF
cdr3_nt: TGTGCCAGCAGCCCGGCGGACTACCTCCTCCCTTACGAGCAGTACTTC

d_call: .
clone_size: .
j_call: TRBJ1-1
v_call: TRBV6-1
cdr3_aa: CASLRGGANTEAFF
cdr3_nt: TGTGCCTCCCTGAGGGGGGGGGCGAACACTGAAGCTTTCTTT